Following are 18 T cell receptor beta chains from one sample sequenced in a study of OX40 agonist ivuxolimab in advanced cancers. The method was immunoSEQ multiplex PCR; TCRdb's version includes in-frame clones alone and lacks a portion of them. The table has about 46,000 clones, approximately 85% seen once. The sequences come from CD4+ or CD8+ T cells sorted from blood, collected in a trial of the OX40 agonist ivuxolimab. The receptors here all came from an adult with an advanced solid tumor such as melanoma, head and neck, liver or kidney cancer.

This chain uses TRBV5-4 with TRBJ1-2; 12 nucleotides line up with TRBD1. J gave up 7 bases and V 4 bases, and 5 bases lay outside the gene matches. The CDR3 consists of 14 residues. The germline gives CDR1 SGHNT, CDR2 YYREEE (reference sequence). CDR3 residues: CASSQGQGAFGYTF. The CDR3 nucleotides are TGTGCCAGCAGCCAGGGACAGGGGGCCTTTGGCTACACCTTC.

The chain recombines TRBV15 with TRBJ2-1, with TRBD2 as a possible D gene (6 bases). Looked up from germline, CDR1 is LNHNV and CDR2 is YYDKDF (reference sequence). V lost 3 bases and J lost 9, with 21 bases in between. The CDR3 sequence is 16 residues long. The CDR3 sequence: CATSSHSQRAGSEQFF. The CDR3 DNA reads as TGTGCCACCAGCAGTCACTCACAGAGGGCCGGGAGTGAGCAGTTCTTC.

This chain connects TRBV10-3 to TRBJ1-2, with 9 bases aligning to TRBD1. Germline V gene lookup returns CDR1 ENHRY and CDR2 SYGVKD. The CDR3 runs to 15 residues. V lost 6 bases to trimming and J lost 7 bases; unmatched junction nucleotides: 12. The CDR3 nucleotides read TGTGCCATCAGATTCATAGCCGGGACAGGGATTGGCTACACCTTC. Its protein is CAIRFIAGTGIGYTF.

The chain employs TRBV4-1 and TRBJ2-7; no definite D call. The CDR3 runs to 14 residues. The V gene lost 1 base and the J gene lost 3 bases, with 10 bases spanning the gap. Per germline, CDR1 MGHRA and CDR2 YSYEKL. In DNA, the CDR3 is TGCGCCAGCAGCCAAGGAGAAGGGTACTACGAGCAGTACTTC. This encodes CASSQGEGYYEQYF.

This clone was observed a single time. The chain uses TRBV6-6 and TRBJ1-2; 7 nucleotides line up with TRBD1. The V and J ends lost 7 bases and 4 bases, in that order; junction bases with no gene match: 12. Germline loops: CDR1 MNHNY, CDR2 SVGAGI (reference sequence). The CDR3 has 15 residues. CDR3 amino acids: CASTIRGGQPYGYTF. CDR3 sequence (DNA): TGTGCCAGCACCATACGGGGGGGACAGCCCTATGGCTACACCTTC.

The chain couples TRBV15 to TRBJ2-5; D not resolved. CDR1 LNHNV and CDR2 YYDKDF come from the germline V gene (reference sequence). Trimming removed 0 bases from V and 8 bases from J, with 10 bases in between. The CDR3 spans 13 residues. CDR3 coding DNA: TGTGCCACCAGCAGAGATCGGGCGTATACCCAGTACTTC. Its protein is CATSRDRAYTQYF.

This rearrangement joins TRBV21-1 to TRBJ2-7; the table's D call, TRBD1, was not checked against the DNA. TRBV21-1 is a recognized pseudogene. This CDR3 comprises 17 residues. The CDR3, as DNA: TGTGCCAGCAGCAAAGCGCTTTGGGGCAGGGGGCGCGACGAGCAGTACTTC. Amino acid sequence: CASSKALWGRGRDEQYF.

The V and J genes are TRBV30 and TRBJ2-3; TRBD1 matches 8 bases. The CDR3 is made up of 15 amino acids. Trimming removed 2 bases from V and 4 bases from J; junction bases left unmatched: 8. CDR1 and CDR2 (germline): GTSNPN, SVGIG (reference sequence). CDR3 in DNA: TGTGCCTGGAGTCGGGGACCAGGGGGCGCAGATACGCAGTATTTT. It is translated as CAWSRGPGGADTQYF.

V is TRBV28 and J is TRBJ1-4; D is ambiguous. The V gene's germline CDR1 is MDHEN and CDR2 SYDVKM. The CDR3 covers 14 residues. Trimming pared 3 bases from V and 0 bases from J, leaving 5 bases between. In DNA form, the CDR3 reads TGTGCCAGCAGTTTTTCTGCAACTAATGAAAAACTGTTTTTT. It yields the protein CASSFSATNEKLFF.

The chain links TRBV18 to TRBJ1-1; the match to TRBD1 covers 9 bases. The length of the CDR3 is 17 residues. Trimming removed 1 base from V and 1 base from J; junction bases left unmatched: 7. Germline lookup yields CDR1 KGHSH and CDR2 LQKENI. The CDR3 DNA reads as TGTGCCAGCTCACCACTCGGGACAGGGATCCCGAACACTGAAGCTTTCTTT. The encoded protein is CASSPLGTGIPNTEAFF. The full variable domain, rest sourced from reference TRBV18 and TRBJ1-1, is NAGVMQNPRHLVRRRGQEARLRCSPMKGHSHVYWYRQLPEEGLKFMVYLQKENIIDESGMPKERFSAEFPKEGPSILRIQQVVRGDSAAYFCASSPLGTGIPNTEAFFGQGTRLTVV.

The J gene is TRBJ2-3, the V gene TRBV5-1; maybe TRBD2 (7 bases). Germline loops: CDR1 SGHRS, CDR2 YFSETQ. The CDR3 runs 14 residues. V was shortened by 4 bases and J by 6 bases, with 15 bases between the two germline ends. CDR3 sequence: CASSGIGGADTQYF. DNA for the CDR3: TGCGCCAGCAGCGGGATAGGGGGGGCGGATACGCAGTATTTT.

This rearrangement joins TRBV5-1 to TRBJ2-7; D not certain. Per germline, CDR1 SGHRS and CDR2 YFSETQ. V gave up 2 bases and J gave up 3 bases, with 6 bases separating them. This CDR3 spans 12 amino acids. The CDR3 protein is CASSFDNYEQYF. DNA of the CDR3: TGCGCCAGCAGCTTCGACAACTACGAGCAGTACTTC.

This chain uses TRBV18 with TRBJ2-6, with unresolved D. V was trimmed by 4 bases and J by 2 bases, leaving 9 bases between them. The length of the CDR3 is 15 residues. CDR1 and CDR2 from the germline V gene are KGHSH and LQKENI. The CDR3 loop reads CASSRSLTGANVLTF. CDR3 nucleotide sequence: TGTGCCAGCTCACGGAGTCTAACTGGGGCCAACGTCCTGACTTTC.

This chain links TRBV27 with TRBJ2-7; D is unclear. The germline gives CDR1 MNHEY, CDR2 SMNVEV (reference sequence). Trimming pared 7 bases from V and 6 bases from J, leaving 4 bases between. The CDR3 totals 9 residues. As DNA, the CDR3 is TGTGCCAGCAACAGCGAGCAGTACTTC. Its protein product is CASNSEQYF.

The rearrangement joins TRBV28 to TRBJ1-2; perhaps TRBD1 as D (6 bases). The germline V gene encodes CDR1 MDHEN and CDR2 SYDVKM. CDR3 size: 15 residues. V was pared by 6 bases and J by 4 bases, with 18 bases between. The CDR3 here is CASSPAGGLGYGYTF. The CDR3 DNA sequence: TGTGCCAGCAGCCCGGCCGGGGGCTTGGGCTATGGCTACACCTTC.

The V call is TRBV5-1, the J call TRBJ2-7, with D perhaps TRBD1 (6 bases). This CDR3 is built from 14 residues. Trimming cost V 2 bases and J 2 bases, with 11 bases left between them. In germline, CDR1 is SGHRS, CDR2 YFSETQ. This CDR3 is CASSLQGVAYEQYF. In nucleotides, the CDR3 is TGCGCCAGCAGCTTACAGGGAGTTGCCTACGAGCAGTACTTC.

This chain links TRBV18 with TRBJ2-5; TRBD2 agrees at 8 bases. V dropped 5 bases and J dropped 2; count of bases not matched to a gene: 7. CDR3 length: 15 residues. CDR1 is KGHSH, CDR2 LQKENI, per germline. In DNA, the CDR3 is TGTGCCAGCTCAAAACTTAGCGGGGAGCAAGAGACCCAGTACTTC. Its protein product is CASSKLSGEQETQYF.

The chain uses TRBV7-9 and TRBJ2-1; D not resolved. V lost 3 bases and J lost 7, with 10 bases in between. The CDR3 is 13 residues long. Germline CDR1 and CDR2: SEHNR and FQNEAQ (reference sequence). CDR3 nucleotides: TGTGCCAGCAGCTTGGGTCTGGGGAATGAGCAGTTCTTC. Translated, it gives CASSLGLGNEQFF.